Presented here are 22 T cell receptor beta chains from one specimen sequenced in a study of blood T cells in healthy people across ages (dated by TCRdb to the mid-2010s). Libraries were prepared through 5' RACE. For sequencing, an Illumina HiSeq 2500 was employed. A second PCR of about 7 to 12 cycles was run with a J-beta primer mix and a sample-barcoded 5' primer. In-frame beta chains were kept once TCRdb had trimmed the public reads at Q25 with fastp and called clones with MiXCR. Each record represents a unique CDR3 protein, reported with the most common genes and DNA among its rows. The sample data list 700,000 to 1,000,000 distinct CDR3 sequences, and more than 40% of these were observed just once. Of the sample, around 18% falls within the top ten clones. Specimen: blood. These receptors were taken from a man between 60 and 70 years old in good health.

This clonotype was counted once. The CDR3 nucleotides are TGTGCCAGCAGTTTATTTTCCGCGGGGGGTAACACAGATACGCAGTATTTT. This sequence encodes CASSLFSAGGNTDTQYF. V is TRBV28 and J is TRBJ2-3, with 8 bases matching TRBD2. The CDR3 covers 17 residues. In germline, CDR1 is MDHEN, CDR2 SYDVKM. V lost 1 base and J lost 2; bases outside the gene matches: 8. The variable domain in full, with the rest retrieved from reference TRBV28 and TRBJ2-3, is DVKVTQSSRYLVKRTGEKVFLECVQDMDHENMFWYRQDPGLGLRLIYFSYDVKMKEKGDIPEGYSVSREKKERFSLILESASTNQTSMYLCASSLFSAGGNTDTQYFGPGTRLTVL.

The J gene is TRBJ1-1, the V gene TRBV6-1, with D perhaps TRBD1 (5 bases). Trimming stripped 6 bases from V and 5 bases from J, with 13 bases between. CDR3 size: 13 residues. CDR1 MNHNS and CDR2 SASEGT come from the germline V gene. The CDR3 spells CASRRGETTEAFF. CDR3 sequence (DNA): TGTGCCAGCAGACGAGGGGAGACAACTGAAGCTTTCTTT.

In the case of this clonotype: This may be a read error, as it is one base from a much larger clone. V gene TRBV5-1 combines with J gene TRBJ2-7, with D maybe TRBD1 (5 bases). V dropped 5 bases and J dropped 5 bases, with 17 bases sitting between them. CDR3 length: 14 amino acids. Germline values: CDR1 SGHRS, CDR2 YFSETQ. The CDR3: CASRPDSANNEQYF. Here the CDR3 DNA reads TGCGCCAGCAGACCTGACAGTGCCAACAACGAGCAGTACTTC.

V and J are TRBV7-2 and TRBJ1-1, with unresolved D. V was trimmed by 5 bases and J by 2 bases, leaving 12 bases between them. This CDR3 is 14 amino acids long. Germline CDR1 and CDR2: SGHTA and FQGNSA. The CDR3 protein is CASSVVRGNTEAFF. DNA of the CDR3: TGTGCCAGCAGCGTAGTACGGGGAAACACTGAAGCTTTCTTT.

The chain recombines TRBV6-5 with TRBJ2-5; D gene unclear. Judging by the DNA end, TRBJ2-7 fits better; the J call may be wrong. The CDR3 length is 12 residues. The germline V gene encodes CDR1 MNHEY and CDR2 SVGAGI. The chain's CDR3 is CASRKTSYEQYF. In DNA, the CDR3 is TGTGCCAGCAGGAAAACATCTTACGAGCAGTACTTC.

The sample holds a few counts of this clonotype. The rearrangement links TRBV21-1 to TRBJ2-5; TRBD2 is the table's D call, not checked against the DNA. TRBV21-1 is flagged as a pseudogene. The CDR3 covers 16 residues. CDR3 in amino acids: CATTSLIFTIRGTQYF. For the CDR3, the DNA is TGTGCCACCACCTCCCTTATATTCACGATACGGGGGACCCAGTACTTC.

The CDR3: CASSLGRLAGGRETQYF. CDR3 coding DNA: TGTGCCAGCAGCTTGGGGCGGCTAGCGGGGGGTCGAGAGACCCAGTACTTC. The rearrangement links TRBV7-7 to TRBJ2-5; the match to TRBD2 covers 11 bases. The CDR3 loop spans 17 amino acids. V shed 3 bases and J 4 bases; nucleotides not matched to a gene: 10. From germline, CDR1 is SSHAT and CDR2 FNYEAQ (reference sequence).

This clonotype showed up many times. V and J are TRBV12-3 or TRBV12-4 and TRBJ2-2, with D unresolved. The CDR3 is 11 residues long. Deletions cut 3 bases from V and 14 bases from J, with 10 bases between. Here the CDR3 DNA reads TGTGCCAGCAGTTTGAGTGGAGAACTGTTTTTT. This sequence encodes CASSLSGELFF.

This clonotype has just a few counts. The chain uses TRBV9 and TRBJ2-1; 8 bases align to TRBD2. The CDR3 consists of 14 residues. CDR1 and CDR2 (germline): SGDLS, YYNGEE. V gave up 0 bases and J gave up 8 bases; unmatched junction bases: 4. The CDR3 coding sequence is TGTGCCAGCAGCGTAGCGGGGGGGCCTCATGAGCAGTTCTTC. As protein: CASSVAGGPHEQFF.

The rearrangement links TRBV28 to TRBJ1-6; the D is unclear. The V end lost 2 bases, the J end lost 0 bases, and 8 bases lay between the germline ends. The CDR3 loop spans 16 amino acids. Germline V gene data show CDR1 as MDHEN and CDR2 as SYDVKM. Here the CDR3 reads CASSLGSSSYNSPLHF. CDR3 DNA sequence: TGTGCCAGCAGTTTAGGCAGTAGCTCCTATAATTCACCCCTCCACTTT.

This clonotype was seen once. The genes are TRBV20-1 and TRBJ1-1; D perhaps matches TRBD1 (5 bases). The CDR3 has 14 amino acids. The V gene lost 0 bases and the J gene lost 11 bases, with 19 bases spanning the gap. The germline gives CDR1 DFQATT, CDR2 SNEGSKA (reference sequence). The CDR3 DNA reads TGCAGTGCTAGAGATTCCAGGGCAAATATAGTGGCTTTCTTT. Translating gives CSARDSRANIVAFF.

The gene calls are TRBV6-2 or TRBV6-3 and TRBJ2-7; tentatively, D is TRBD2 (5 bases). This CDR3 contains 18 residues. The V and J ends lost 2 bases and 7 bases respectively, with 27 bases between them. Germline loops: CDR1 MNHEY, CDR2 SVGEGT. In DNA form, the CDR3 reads TGTGCCAGCAGTTACCTCGTCGGGTCTGGCGGAGACTACAATGAGCAGTACTTC. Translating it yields CASSYLVGSGGDYNEQYF.

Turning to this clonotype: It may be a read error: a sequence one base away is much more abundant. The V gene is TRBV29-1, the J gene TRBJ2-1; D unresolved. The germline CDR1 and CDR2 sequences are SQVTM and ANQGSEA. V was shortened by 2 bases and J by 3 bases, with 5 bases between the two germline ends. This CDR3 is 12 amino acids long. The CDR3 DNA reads TGCAGCGTTGAAAGGGACTACAATGAGCAGTTCTTC. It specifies CSVERDYNEQFF.

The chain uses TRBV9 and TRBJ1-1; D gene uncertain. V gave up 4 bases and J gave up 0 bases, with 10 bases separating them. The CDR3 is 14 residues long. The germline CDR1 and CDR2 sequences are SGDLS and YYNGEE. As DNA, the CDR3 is TGTGCCAGCAGCTCATCAGAACTGAACACTGAAGCTTTCTTT. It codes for CASSSSELNTEAFF.

CDR3 nucleotides: TGTGCCAGCAGTTACTCGAGGTCCGGAAACACCATATATTTT. Residues: CASSYSRSGNTIYF. The chain couples TRBV6-5 to TRBJ1-3; D ambiguous. The CDR3 is 14 amino acids. The V gene lost 0 bases and the J gene lost 4 bases, with 7 bases spanning the gap. Germline V gives CDR1 MNHEY, CDR2 SVGAGI.

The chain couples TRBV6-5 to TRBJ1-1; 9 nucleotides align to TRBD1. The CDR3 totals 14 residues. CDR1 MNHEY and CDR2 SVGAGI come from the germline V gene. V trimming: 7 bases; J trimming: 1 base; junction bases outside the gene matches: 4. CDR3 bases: TGTGCCAGCACCTTGGACAGGGGGAACACTGAAGCTTTCTTT. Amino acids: CASTLDRGNTEAFF.

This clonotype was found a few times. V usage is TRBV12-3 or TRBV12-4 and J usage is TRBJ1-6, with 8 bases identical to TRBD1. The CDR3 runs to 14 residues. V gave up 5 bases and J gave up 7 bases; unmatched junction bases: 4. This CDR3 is CASSRTGPNSPLHF. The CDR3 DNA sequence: TGTGCCAGCAGTCGGACAGGGCCCAATTCACCCCTCCACTTT.

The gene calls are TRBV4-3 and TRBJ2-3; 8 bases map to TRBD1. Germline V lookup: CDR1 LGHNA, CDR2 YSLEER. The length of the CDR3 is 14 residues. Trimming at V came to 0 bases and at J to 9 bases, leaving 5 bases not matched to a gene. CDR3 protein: CASSQDDRGRTQYF. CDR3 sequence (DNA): TGCGCCAGCAGCCAAGATGACAGGGGAAGAACGCAGTATTTT.

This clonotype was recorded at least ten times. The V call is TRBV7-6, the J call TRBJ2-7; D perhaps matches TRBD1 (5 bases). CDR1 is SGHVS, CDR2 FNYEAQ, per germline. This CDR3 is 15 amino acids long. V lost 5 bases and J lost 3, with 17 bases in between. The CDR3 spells CASSQSRVTDYEQYF. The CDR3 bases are TGTGCCAGCAGCCAATCCAGGGTTACGGACTACGAGCAGTACTTC.

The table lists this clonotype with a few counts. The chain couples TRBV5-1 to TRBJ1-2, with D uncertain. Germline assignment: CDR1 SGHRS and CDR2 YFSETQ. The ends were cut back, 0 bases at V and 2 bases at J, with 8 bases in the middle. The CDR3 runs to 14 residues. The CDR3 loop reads CASSLGSANYGYTF. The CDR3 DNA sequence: TGCGCCAGCAGCTTGGGTTCAGCGAACTATGGCTACACCTTC.

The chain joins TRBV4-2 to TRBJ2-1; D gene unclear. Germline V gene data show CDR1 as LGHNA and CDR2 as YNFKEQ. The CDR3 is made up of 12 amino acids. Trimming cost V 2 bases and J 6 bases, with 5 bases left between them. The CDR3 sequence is CASSQPPNEQFF. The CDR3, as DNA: TGTGCCAGCAGCCAACCCCCCAATGAGCAGTTCTTC.

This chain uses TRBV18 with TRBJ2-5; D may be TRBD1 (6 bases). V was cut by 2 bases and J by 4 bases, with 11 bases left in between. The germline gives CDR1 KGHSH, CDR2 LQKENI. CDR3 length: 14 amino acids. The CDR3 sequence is CASSPVQGGETQYF. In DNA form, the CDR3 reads TGTGCCAGCTCACCAGTACAGGGTGGAGAGACCCAGTACTTC.